This is a list of T cell receptor beta chains from one sample in a study of blood T cell repertoires in COVID-19. Here immunoSEQ multiplex PCR was the method, and the copy in TCRdb shows in-frame clones only, minus some. The repertoire holds some 110,000 clones, 84% seen once, with over 20% in the top ten. The sequenced sample consisted of peripheral blood. These TCRs come from a man between 60 and 70 years old with acute or convalescent COVID-19. Each CDR3 is given with its conserved first and last residue. The D gene is left open where the match is weak. A row's size may be missing; if present it is once, few, many or a size class.

>TRBJ2-3|once|TRBV11-3|14|NA
CASSFERGRGTQYF
TGTGCCAGCAGCTTCGAAAGAGGGCGGGGTACGCAGTATTTT
>TRBJ2-7|NA|TRBV10-2|14|TRBD1
CASSESDRVYEQYF
TGCGCCAGCAGTGAGTCGGACAGGGTCTACGAGCAGTACTTC
>TRBJ2-5|NA|TRBV16|16|TRBD1
CASSQSYNRGRETQYF
TGTGCCAGCAGCCAATCGTATAACAGGGGGCGAGAGACCCAGTACTTC
>TRBJ2-2|once|TRBV10-3|16|NA
CAISESTGDNTGELFF
TGTGCCATCAGTGAGTCCACGGGAGATAACACCGGGGAGCTGTTTTTT
>TRBJ1-5|NA|TRBV28|16|NA
CASTNSAGQSSQPQHF
TGTGCCAGCACCAACTCGGCGGGGCAGTCCAGCCAGCCCCAGCATTTT
>TRBJ1-5|many|TRBV19|15|TRBD1
CASSTTGGSAQPQHF
TGTGCCAGTAGTACGACAGGGGGCTCTGCTCAGCCCCAGCATTTT
>TRBJ2-5|NA|TRBV2|14|NA
CASSVFGVQETQYF
TGTGCCAGCAGTGTATTCGGGGTGCAAGAGACCCAGTACTTC
>TRBJ2-7|NA|TRBV2|14|NA
CASRDTRDSYEQYF
TGTGCCAGCAGGGATACGAGGGACTCCTACGAGCAGTACTTC
>TRBJ2-7|NA|TRBV10-2|14|TRBD1
CASRAGTATYEQYF
TGCGCCAGCAGAGCCGGGACAGCTACCTACGAGCAGTACTTC
>TRBJ2-7|NA|TRBV2|15|TRBD2
CASVRGLAGRNEQYF
TGTGCCAGCGTTAGGGGACTAGCGGGAAGGAACGAGCAGTACTTC
>TRBJ2-7|NA|TRBV6-5|12|NA
CASSMSSYEQYF
TGTGCCAGCAGCATGAGCTCCTACGAGCAGTACTTC
>TRBJ1-5|NA|TRBV10-3|15|NA
CAISLEGGANQPQHF
TGTGCCATCAGTCTAGAGGGGGGGGCAAATCAGCCCCAGCATTTT
>TRBJ2-7|once|TRBV27|15|NA
CASSSPGGFAYEQYF
TGTGCCAGCAGTTCCCCAGGAGGGTTCGCCTACGAGCAGTACTTC
>TRBJ2-2|once|TRBV5-4|16|NA
CASSSYSLTNTGELFF
TGTGCCAGCAGCTCATACAGTCTTACGAACACCGGGGAGCTGTTTTTT
>TRBJ2-2|NA|TRBV5-6|14|NA
CASSLGGVTGELFF
TGTGCCAGCAGCTTGGGCGGGGTTACCGGGGAGCTGTTTTTT
>TRBJ1-2|NA|TRBV5-5|12|NA
CASSLAQYGYTF
TGTGCCAGCAGCTTGGCGCAGTATGGCTACACCTTC
>TRBJ2-3|NA|TRBV5-1|16|NA
CASSPLGSGVTDTQYF
TGCGCCAGCAGCCCGCTGGGTAGCGGCGTTACAGATACGCAGTATTTT
>TRBJ2-5|NA|TRBV25-1|15|NA
CASSEWGVREETQYF
TGTGCCAGCAGTGAATGGGGGGTTAGGGAGGAGACCCAGTACTTC
>TRBJ2-3|once|TRBV5-1|15|TRBD1
CASSSTGGGTDTQYF
TGCGCCAGCAGCTCCACAGGGGGCGGAACAGATACGCAGTATTTT
>TRBJ1-4|NA|TRBV10-3|13|TRBD1
CAISVTGNEKLFF
TGTGCCATCAGTGTGACAGGGAATGAAAAACTGTTTTTT
>TRBJ2-3|NA|TRBV5-1|15|TRBD1
CASSLGQGATDTQYF
TGCGCCAGCAGCTTGGGACAGGGGGCAACAGATACGCAGTATTTT
>TRBJ2-1|NA|TRBV6-2/TRBV6-3|16|TRBD1
CASSTPGTGLNNEQFF
TGTGCCAGCAGTACTCCCGGGACAGGATTGAACAATGAGCAGTTCTTC
>TRBJ1-2|NA|TRBV2|12|NA
CASSEDSYGYTF
TGTGCCAGCAGTGAAGACAGCTATGGCTACACCTTC
>TRBJ1-1|NA|TRBV6-6|15|TRBD1
CASSDLDRGEIEAFF
TGTGCCAGCAGCGACCTCGACAGGGGAGAAATTGAAGCTTTCTTT
>TRBJ2-1|NA|TRBV27|16|TRBD2
CASSLLGSGSLYEQFF
TGTGCCAGCAGTTTACTGGGTAGCGGGAGTTTATATGAGCAGTTCTTC
>TRBJ2-5|NA|TRBV20-1|11|NA
CSAPQDTAQYF
TGCAGTGCTCCACAAGACACTGCCCAGTACTTC
>TRBJ1-5|NA|TRBV28|11|NA
CASSFPGPQHF
TGTGCCAGCAGTTTTCCCGGGCCCCAGCATTTT
>TRBJ2-5|NA|TRBV14|16|TRBD2
CASSQDARLAPETQYF
TGTGCCAGCAGCCAAGATGCGCGACTAGCGCCCGAGACCCAGTACTTC